This T cell receptor beta chain is drawn from a study of cytomegalovirus exposure and HLA in healthy donors. Use of 60 Vbeta and 13 Jbeta primers characterized the PCR. Profiling relied on immunoSEQ multiplex PCR, and the TCRdb table lists in-frame clones only, not all of them. The sample lists 80,000 to 130,000 clones; roughly 88% were seen once. CDR1 SGHTS and CDR2 YDEGEE come from the germline V gene. Trimming took 0 bases from V and 0 from J, leaving 13 bases between them. This CDR3 contains 18 residues. This chain links TRBV5-8 with TRBJ2-6; unclear D gene. This clonotype originated in a woman aged 18-35 years in good health and CMV-seronegative. Sequencing used PBMCs. The CDR3 loop is CASSLVRVSLSGANVLTF. In DNA form, the CDR3 reads TGTGCCAGCAGCTTGGTTCGGGTATCCCTCTCTGGGGCCAACGTCCTGACTTTC.